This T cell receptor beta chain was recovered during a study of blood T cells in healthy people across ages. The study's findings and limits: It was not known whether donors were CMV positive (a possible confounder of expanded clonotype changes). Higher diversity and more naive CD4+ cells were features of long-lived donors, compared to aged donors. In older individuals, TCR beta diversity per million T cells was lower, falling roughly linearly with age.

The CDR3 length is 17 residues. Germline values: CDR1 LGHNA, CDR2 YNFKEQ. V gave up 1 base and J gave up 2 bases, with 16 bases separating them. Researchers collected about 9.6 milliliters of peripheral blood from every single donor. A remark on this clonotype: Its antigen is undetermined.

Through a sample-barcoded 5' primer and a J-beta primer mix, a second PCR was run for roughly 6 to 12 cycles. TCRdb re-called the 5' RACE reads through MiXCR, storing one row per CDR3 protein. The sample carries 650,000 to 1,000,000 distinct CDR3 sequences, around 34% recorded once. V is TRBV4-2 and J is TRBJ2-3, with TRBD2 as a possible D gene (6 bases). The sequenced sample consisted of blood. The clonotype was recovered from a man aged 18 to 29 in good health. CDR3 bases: TGTGCCAGCAGCCAAGTAGTTGGCGGGGTGCTCACAGATACGCAGTATTTT. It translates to CASSQVVGGVLTDTQYF.